A selection of T cell receptor beta chains follows, all from one sample in a study of blood T cell repertoires in COVID-19. Assay: immunoSEQ multiplex PCR; the TCRdb copy retains only in-frame clones and omits some. The sample carries approximately 210,000 clones, approximately 87% recorded once. The source material was peripheral blood. All receptors derive from a woman in her 70s with acute or convalescent COVID-19. Each CDR3 is given with its conserved first and last residue. A D gene is named only where the DNA matches it firmly. Clone size is not always given. Where it is, it says once, few, many or a class for expanded clones.

.,.,TRBJ2-2,TRBV10-1,TGCGCCAGCAGTGATAGTCAGGGCTATCCCGGGGAGCTGTTTTTT,CASSDSQGYPGELFF
.,TRBD1,TRBJ1-6,TRBV6-1,TGTGCCAGCAGCAACCGGGACAGGGTGGCACCCCTCCACTTT,CASSNRDRVAPLHF
.,TRBD1,TRBJ2-1,TRBV9,TGTGCCCGACATACGGGACAGGCGTACAATGAGCAGTTCTTC,CARHTGQAYNEQFF
.,TRBD2,TRBJ2-3,TRBV6-5,TGTGCCAGCAACCTAGCGGGAGGGGTCACAGATACGCAGTATTTT,CASNLAGGVTDTQYF
few,TRBD2,TRBJ2-1,TRBV5-5,TGTGCCAGCAGCCGGGGGACTAACCTTTACAATGAGCAGTTCTTC,CASSRGTNLYNEQFF
.,TRBD1,TRBJ2-1,TRBV27,TGTGCCAGCAGTTTTGGGGCCAGCTCCGGGACAGTATTCAATGAGCAGTTCTTC,CASSFGASSGTVFNEQFF
.,TRBD1,TRBJ1-2,TRBV5-4,TGTGCCAGCAGCTTTGAGGGGGCCAACTATGGCTACACCTTC,CASSFEGANYGYTF
.,.,TRBJ1-5,TRBV6-1,TGTGCCAGCAGTGAAGCGGGAGGGTCCGATCAGCCCCAGCATTTT,CASSEAGGSDQPQHF
few,TRBD1,TRBJ2-5,TRBV12-5,TGTGCTAGTGCCCTCGGACAGGGGCCGGGGACCCAGTACTTC,CASALGQGPGTQYF
.,.,TRBJ2-5,TRBV25-1,TGTGCCAGCAGTGAAGGCTCCGCAAGAGAGACCCAGTACTTC,CASSEGSARETQYF
.,TRBD1,TRBJ1-1,TRBV12-3/TRBV12-4,TGTGCCAGCAGTCGGGACAGGGTGACTTTCTTT,CASSRDRVTFF
.,.,TRBJ1-1,TRBV28,TGTGCCAGCATCCTTAACACTGAAGCTTTCTTT,CASILNTEAFF
once,TRBD1,TRBJ1-5,TRBV5-1,TGCGCCAGCAGCCTTGGGACAGTAAATCAGCCCCAGCATTTT,CASSLGTVNQPQHF
once,TRBD2,TRBJ2-1,TRBV19,TGTGCCAGTAGTTCTGGACAGCGGGGGATATACAATGAGCAGTTCTTC,CASSSGQRGIYNEQFF
.,TRBD2,TRBJ2-7,TRBV6-6,TGTGCCAGCAGTTATTCGGGACTAGCGGGAGGACAGGAGCAGTACTTC,CASSYSGLAGGQEQYF
.,TRBD1,TRBJ2-3,TRBV6-5,TGTGCCAGCAGATCACAGGGGGCGTGGGATACGCAGTATTTT,CASRSQGAWDTQYF
.,.,TRBJ2-3,TRBV19,TGTGCCAGTAGTATTCTCCTAGCTAGGGATACGCAGTATTTT,CASSILLARDTQYF
.,.,TRBJ1-1,TRBV4-2,TGTGCCAGCAGCCAAGTTTGGGGGGACACTGAAGCTTTCTTT,CASSQVWGDTEAFF
.,.,TRBJ1-4,TRBV19,TGTGCCAGTAGTATACCGGGGGTCCAAAATGAAAAACTGTTTTTT,CASSIPGVQNEKLFF
.,TRBD1,TRBJ1-4,TRBV7-9,TGTGCCAGCAGCCCAGGACAGGGGGCAAGAACTAATGAAAAACTGTTTTTT,CASSPGQGARTNEKLFF
.,.,TRBJ1-2,TRBV2,TGTGCCAGCACCAGGGAGGACTTTGGCTACACCTTC,CASTREDFGYTF
few,TRBD1,TRBJ2-7,TRBV18,TGTGCCAGCTCACCAGCAGGGGGCAACGACGAGCAGTACTTC,CASSPAGGNDEQYF
.,TRBD1,TRBJ1-2,TRBV4-3,TGCGCCAGCAGCCACCCGGGACAGCCCTATGGCTACACCTTC,CASSHPGQPYGYTF
once,.,TRBJ1-6,TRBV6-2/TRBV6-3,TGTGCCAGCAGCCGAGACAGCGGGAGGTCCCTCCACTTT,CASSRDSGRSLHF
.,.,TRBJ1-1,TRBV2,TGTGCCAGCAGTTCCAACAGGGCGAAGAACACTGAAGCTTTCTTT,CASSSNRAKNTEAFF
once,.,TRBJ2-1,TRBV9,TGTGCCAGCAGCTCTCGCAAAGGGGGGGTTGACAATGAGCAGTTCTTC,CASSSRKGGVDNEQFF
.,.,TRBJ2-1,TRBV7-2,TGTGCCAGCAGTCACTCGAATGAGCAGTTCTTC,CASSHSNEQFF
.,.,TRBJ1-6,TRBV3-1/TRBV3-2,TGTGCCAGCAGCCAATCCACGGGGAGTGGGTCACCCCTCCACTTT,CASSQSTGSGSPLHF
.,.,TRBJ1-1,TRBV6-2/TRBV6-3,TGTGCCAGCAGTTACCGGCAGGGGATGGCCACTGAAGCTTTCTTT,CASSYRQGMATEAFF
.,TRBD1,TRBJ1-6,TRBV28,TGTGCCAGCAGTTCCGGGACAGGGGTGGTTGGATCCTATAATTCACCCCTCCACTTT,CASSSGTGVVGSYNSPLHF
.,.,TRBJ2-1,TRBV10-3,TGTGCCATCAGTGAGCGGGCGGGACGGGCTAGCGACAATGAGCAGTTCTTC,CAISERAGRASDNEQFF
few,.,TRBJ1-2,TRBV5-6,TGTGCCAGCAGCTTGGACAGGAACTATGGCTACACCTTC,CASSLDRNYGYTF
.,.,TRBJ1-5,TRBV24-1,TGTGCCACCACCGACAGCTCCGCTTACAATCAGCCCCAGCATTTT,CATTDSSAYNQPQHF
few,TRBD1,TRBJ2-2,TRBV29-1,TGCAGCGTTGGGACAGGGCCCACCGGGGAGCTGTTTTTT,CSVGTGPTGELFF
.,.,TRBJ2-2,TRBV12-3/TRBV12-4,TGTGCCAGCAGTTTGGACAGCACCGGGGAGCTGTTTTTT,CASSLDSTGELFF
.,.,TRBJ2-7,TRBV29-1,TGCAGCGTTGTCCCAGGGGCCTCCTACGAGCAGTACTTC,CSVVPGASYEQYF